These 5 T cell receptor beta chains were sequenced from one sample in a study of PD-1 blockade in classical Hodgkin lymphoma. Time point denoted: cycle 4 day 1 (C4D1), after 6 weeks of nivolumab. Every patient was affected by relapse after autologous stem cell transplantation, while exposure to brentuximab vedotin was not uniform. Investigators obtained CD8+ T cells from thawed PBMCs by magnetic negative selection. The assay was immunoSEQ multiplex PCR, and TCRdb's table has in-frame clones only and misses some. The table has approximately 7,300 clones, 77% seen once; the top ten hold around 35%. The sample here was CD8+ T cells from blood, taken before the fourth cycle of nivolumab. The source is a human donor with classical Hodgkin lymphoma.

This clone is a singleton in its sample. J is TRBJ2-3 and V is TRBV19, with 8 bases lining up with TRBD2. J was trimmed by 2 bases and V by 3 bases; bases with no gene match: 7. The CDR3 spans 16 residues. Germline CDR1 reads LNHDA; CDR2 reads SQIVND (reference sequence). The DNA for the CDR3 is TGTGCCAGTAGTATCCGGGCTAGCGGGCACACAGATACGCAGTATTTT. Amino acids: CASSIRASGHTDTQYF.

The chain couples TRBV15 to TRBJ2-4; TRBD2 matches 12 bases. Trimming at V came to 2 bases and at J to 1 base, leaving 9 bases not matched to a gene. Per germline, CDR1 LNHNV and CDR2 YYDKDF (reference sequence). CDR3 length equals 19 residues. CDR3 bases: TGTGCCACCAGCAGACCATCCTCCCTAGCGGGAGGGGCCAAAAACATTCAGTACTTC. Translating gives CATSRPSSLAGGAKNIQYF.

This chain joins TRBV5-1 and TRBJ2-3, with TRBD1 matching 8 bases. Germline values: CDR1 SGHRS, CDR2 YFSETQ. The V and J ends lost 2 bases and 0 bases, in that order; junction bases with no gene match: 2. This CDR3 comprises 15 residues. This CDR3 is CASSLRDRSTDTQYF. For the CDR3, the DNA is TGCGCCAGCAGCTTACGGGACAGGAGCACAGATACGCAGTATTTT. The entire variable domain, with the rest obtained from reference TRBV5-1 and TRBJ2-3, is as follows: KAGVTQTPRYLIKTRGQQVTLSCSPISGHRSVSWYQQTPGQGLQFLFEYFSETQRNKGNFPGRFSGRQFSNSRSEMNVSTLELGDSALYLCASSLRDRSTDTQYFGPGTRLTVL.

This sequence joins TRBV6-5 and TRBJ2-1; D possibly corresponds to TRBD2 (5 bases). Looked up from germline, CDR1 is MNHEY and CDR2 is SVGAGI. The CDR3 has 13 amino acids. V was shortened by 7 bases and J by 2 bases, with 9 bases between the two germline ends. The CDR3 reads CASTMGAYNEQFF. CDR3 in DNA: TGTGCCAGCACCATGGGAGCCTACAATGAGCAGTTCTTC.

The chain recombines TRBV29-1 with TRBJ2-1; 8 bases line up with TRBD2. The CDR3 consists of 18 residues. Germline V gene data show CDR1 as SQVTM and CDR2 as ANQGSEA. Losses at the gene ends were 0 bases for V and 2 bases for J; bases not matched to a gene: 12. CDR3 sequence (DNA): TGCAGCGTTGAAGATCTGATATTTAGCGGGAAAGCCTACAATGAGCAGTTCTTC. It encodes CSVEDLIFSGKAYNEQFF.